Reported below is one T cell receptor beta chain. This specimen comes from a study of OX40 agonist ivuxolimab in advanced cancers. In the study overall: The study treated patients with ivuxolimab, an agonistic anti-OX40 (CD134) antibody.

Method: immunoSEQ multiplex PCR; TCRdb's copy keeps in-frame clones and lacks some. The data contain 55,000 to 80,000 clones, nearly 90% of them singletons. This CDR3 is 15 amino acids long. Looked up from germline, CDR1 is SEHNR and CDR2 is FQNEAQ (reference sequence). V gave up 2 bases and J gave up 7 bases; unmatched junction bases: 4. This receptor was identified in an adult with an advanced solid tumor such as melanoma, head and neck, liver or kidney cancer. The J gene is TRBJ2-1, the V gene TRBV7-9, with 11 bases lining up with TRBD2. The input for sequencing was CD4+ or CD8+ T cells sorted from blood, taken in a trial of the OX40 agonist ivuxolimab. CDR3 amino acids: CASSLSSSGRNEQFF. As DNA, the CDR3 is TGTGCCAGCAGCTTATCCTCTAGCGGGAGGAATGAGCAGTTCTTC.